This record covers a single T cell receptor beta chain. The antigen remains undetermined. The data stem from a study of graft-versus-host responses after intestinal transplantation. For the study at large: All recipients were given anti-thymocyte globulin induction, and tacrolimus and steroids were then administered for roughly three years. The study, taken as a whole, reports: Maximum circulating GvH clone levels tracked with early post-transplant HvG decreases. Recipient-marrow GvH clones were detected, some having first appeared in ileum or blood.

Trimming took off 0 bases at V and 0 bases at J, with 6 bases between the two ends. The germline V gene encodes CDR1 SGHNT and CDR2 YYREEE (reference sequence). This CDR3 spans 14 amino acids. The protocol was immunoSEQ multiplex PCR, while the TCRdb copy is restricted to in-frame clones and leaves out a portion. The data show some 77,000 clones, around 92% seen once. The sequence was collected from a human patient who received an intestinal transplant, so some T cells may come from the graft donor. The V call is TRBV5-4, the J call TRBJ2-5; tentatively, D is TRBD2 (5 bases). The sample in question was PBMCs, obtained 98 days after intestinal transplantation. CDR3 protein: CASSLGGNQETQYF. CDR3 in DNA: TGTGCCAGCAGCTTGGGAGGGAACCAAGAGACCCAGTACTTC.